These T cell receptor beta chains were read from a single sample in a study of T cells after yellow fever vaccination. TCRdb fed the 5' RACE reads into MiXCR, producing one record per CDR3 protein. Among 300,000 to 450,000 distinct CDR3 sequences listed, about 6% were seen once. Sequences were derived from PBMCs, sampled 5 days after the yellow fever booster vaccination. The receptors come from a man aged 30 to 39 who received the YFV17D yellow fever vaccine. Each CDR3 is given with its conserved first and last residue. The order of the fields is clone size, J gene, D gene, V gene, CDR3 protein, CDR3 DNA. The D gene is left open where the match is weak. A row's size may be missing; if present it is once, few, many or a size class.

few | TRBJ2-3 | - | TRBV11-2 | CASSSGTNRGSTTDTQYF | TGTGCCAGCAGCTCAGGGACAAATCGCGGGAGCACGACAGATACGCAGTATTTT
many | TRBJ2-5 | - | TRBV20-1 | CSARDPSTETQYF | TGCAGTGCTAGAGATCCCTCGACGGAGACCCAGTACTTC
- | TRBJ2-1 | TRBD1 | TRBV18 | CASSLSQGANNEQFF | TGTGCCAGCTCACTTTCTCAGGGGGCTAACAATGAGCAGTTCTTC
- | TRBJ1-2 | - | TRBV29-1 | CSVGGILGYGYTF | TGCAGCGTTGGAGGGATCTTAGGCTATGGCTACACCTTC
few | TRBJ2-7 | TRBD2 | TRBV18 | CASSPSSGVAYEQYF | TGTGCCAGCTCACCATCCAGCGGGGTGGCCTACGAGCAGTACTTC
few | TRBJ2-1 | TRBD2 | TRBV24-1 | CATSDRGTSGSNEQFF | TGTGCCACCAGTGACCGAGGGACTAGCGGGAGCAATGAGCAGTTCTTC
- | TRBJ2-7 | - | TRBV6-6 | CASSVLYEQYF | TGTGCCAGCTCTGTCCTCTACGAGCAGTACTTC
- | TRBJ2-5 | - | TRBV4-2 | CASSQEAGMFLGGERSETQYF | TGTGCCAGCAGCCAAGAGGCGGGAATGTTTCTAGGGGGAGAGCGGTCGGAGACCCAGTACTTC
many | TRBJ2-1 | TRBD2 | TRBV6-2/TRBV6-3 | CASSFRTSGNSSYNEQFF | TGTGCCAGCAGTTTTCGGACTAGCGGAAATAGCTCCTACAATGAGCAGTTCTTC
few | TRBJ2-1 | - | TRBV7-9 | CASSPIGRTGDNEQFF | TGTGCCAGCAGCCCAATAGGACGGACCGGTGACAATGAGCAGTTCTTC
many | TRBJ2-7 | TRBD1 | TRBV10-3 | CAISADREYEQYF | TGTGCCATCAGTGCGGACAGGGAGTACGAGCAGTACTTC
- | TRBJ2-2 | TRBD2 | TRBV19 | CASSTGTSLTGELFF | TGTGCCAGTAGTACGGGGACTAGTCTCACCGGGGAGCTGTTTTTT
- | TRBJ1-5 | - | TRBV29-1 | CSVGGASNQPQHF | TGCAGCGTTGGTGGGGCTAGCAATCAGCCCCAGCATTTT
- | TRBJ2-7 | TRBD2 | TRBV11-2 | CASSGRLAGRPSSYEQYF | TGTGCCAGCAGCGGAAGACTAGCGGGCCGGCCGAGCTCCTACGAGCAGTACTTC
- | TRBJ2-4 | - | TRBV7-2 | CASSYPGGKNIQYF | TGTGCCAGCAGTTACCCCGGGGGCAAAAACATTCAGTACTTC